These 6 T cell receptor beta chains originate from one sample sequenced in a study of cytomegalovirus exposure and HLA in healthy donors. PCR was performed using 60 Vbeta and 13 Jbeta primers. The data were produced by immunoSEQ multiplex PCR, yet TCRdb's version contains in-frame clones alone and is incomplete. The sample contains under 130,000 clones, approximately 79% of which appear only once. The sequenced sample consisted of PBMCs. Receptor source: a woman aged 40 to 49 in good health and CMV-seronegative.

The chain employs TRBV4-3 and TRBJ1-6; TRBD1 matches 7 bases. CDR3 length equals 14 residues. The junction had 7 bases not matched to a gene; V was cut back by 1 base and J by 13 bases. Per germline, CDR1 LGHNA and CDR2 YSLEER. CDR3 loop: CASSQVSRGLPLHF. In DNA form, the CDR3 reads TGCGCCAGCAGCCAAGTGTCCAGGGGGTTGCCCCTCCACTTT.

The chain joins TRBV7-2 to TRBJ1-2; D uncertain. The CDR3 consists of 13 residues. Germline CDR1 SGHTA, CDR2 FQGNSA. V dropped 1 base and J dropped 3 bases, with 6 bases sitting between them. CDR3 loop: CASSLDSYYGYTF. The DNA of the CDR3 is TGTGCCAGCAGCTTAGACAGCTACTATGGCTACACCTTC.

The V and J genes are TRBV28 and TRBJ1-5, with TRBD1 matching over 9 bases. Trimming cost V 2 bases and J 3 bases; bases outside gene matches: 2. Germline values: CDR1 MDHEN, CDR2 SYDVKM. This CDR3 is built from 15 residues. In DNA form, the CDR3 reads TGTGCCAGCAGTTTAGGGACAGGGTACAATCAGCCCCAGCATTTT. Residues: CASSLGTGYNQPQHF.

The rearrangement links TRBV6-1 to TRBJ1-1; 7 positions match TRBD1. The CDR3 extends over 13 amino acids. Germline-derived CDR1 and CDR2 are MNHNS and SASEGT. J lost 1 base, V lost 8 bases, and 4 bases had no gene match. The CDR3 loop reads CASRQGSNTEAFF. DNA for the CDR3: TGTGCCAGCCGACAGGGTTCGAACACTGAAGCTTTCTTT.

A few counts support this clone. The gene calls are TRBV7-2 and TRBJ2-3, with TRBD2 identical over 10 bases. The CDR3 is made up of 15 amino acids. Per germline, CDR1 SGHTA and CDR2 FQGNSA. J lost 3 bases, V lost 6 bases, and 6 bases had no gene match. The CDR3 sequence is CASSSSGRTTDTQYF. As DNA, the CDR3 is TGTGCCAGCAGTAGTAGCGGGAGGACTACAGATACGCAGTATTTT.

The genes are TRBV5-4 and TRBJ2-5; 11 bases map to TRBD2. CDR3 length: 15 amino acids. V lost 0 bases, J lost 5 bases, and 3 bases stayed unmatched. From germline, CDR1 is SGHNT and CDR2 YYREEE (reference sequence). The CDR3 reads CASSLVASGGETQYF. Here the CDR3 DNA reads TGTGCCAGCAGCTTGGTGGCTAGCGGGGGGGAGACCCAGTACTTC.